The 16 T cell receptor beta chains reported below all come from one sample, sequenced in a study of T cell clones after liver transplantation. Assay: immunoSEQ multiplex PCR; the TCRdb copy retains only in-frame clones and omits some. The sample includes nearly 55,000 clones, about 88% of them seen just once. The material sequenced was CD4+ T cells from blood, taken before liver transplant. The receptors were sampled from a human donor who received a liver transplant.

In nucleotides, the CDR3 is TGTGCCAGCAGCTTATGGAGCGGGAGGGCTGGCGGGGAGCTGTTTTTT. This gives the protein CASSLWSGRAGGELFF. V gene TRBV7-2 combines with J gene TRBJ2-2; TRBD2 matches at 10 bases. The CDR3 consists of 16 residues. CDR1 and CDR2 from the germline V gene are SGHTA and FQGNSA. J lost 7 bases, V lost 2 bases, and 7 bases had no gene match.

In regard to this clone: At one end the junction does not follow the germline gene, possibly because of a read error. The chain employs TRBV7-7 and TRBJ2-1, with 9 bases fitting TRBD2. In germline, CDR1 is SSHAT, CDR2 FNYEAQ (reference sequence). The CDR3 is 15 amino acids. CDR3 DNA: TGTGCTAGCAGCTTAAGTGGGCGGGGGGGATCTGAGCAGTTCTTC. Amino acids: CASSLSGRGGSEQFF.

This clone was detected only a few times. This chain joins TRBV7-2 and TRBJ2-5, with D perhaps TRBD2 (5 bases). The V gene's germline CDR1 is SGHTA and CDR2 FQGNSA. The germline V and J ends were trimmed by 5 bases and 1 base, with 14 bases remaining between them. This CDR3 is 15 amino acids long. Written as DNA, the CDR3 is TGTGCCAGCAGCATAAGGCCGCGGGTCCAAGAGACCCAGTACTTC. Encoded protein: CASSIRPRVQETQYF.

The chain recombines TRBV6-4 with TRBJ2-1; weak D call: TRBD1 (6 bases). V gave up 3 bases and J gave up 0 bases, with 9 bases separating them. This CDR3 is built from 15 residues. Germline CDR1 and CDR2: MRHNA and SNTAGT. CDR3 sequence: CASSERGGSYNEQFF. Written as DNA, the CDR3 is TGTGCCAGCAGTGAGAGAGGGGGCTCCTACAATGAGCAGTTCTTC.

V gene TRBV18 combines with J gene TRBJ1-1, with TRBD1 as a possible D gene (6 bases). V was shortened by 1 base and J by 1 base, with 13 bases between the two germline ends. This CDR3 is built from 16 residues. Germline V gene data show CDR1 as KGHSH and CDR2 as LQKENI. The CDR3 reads CASSPRASGENTEAFF. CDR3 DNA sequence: TGTGCCAGCTCACCACGGGCGTCAGGGGAGAACACTGAAGCTTTCTTT. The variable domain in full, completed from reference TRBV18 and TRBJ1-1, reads NAGVMQNPRHLVRRRGQEARLRCSPMKGHSHVYWYRQLPEEGLKFMVYLQKENIIDESGMPKERFSAEFPKEGPSILRIQQVVRGDSAAYFCASSPRASGENTEAFFGQGTRLTVV.

CDR3 region: CASSVRVQPQHF. In DNA form, the CDR3 reads TGTGCCAGTAGCGTCAGGGTTCAGCCCCAGCATTTT. J is TRBJ1-5 and V is TRBV19; possible D gene TRBD1, 5 bases. The CDR3 loop spans 12 amino acids. The V gene lost 6 bases and the J gene lost 6 bases, with 9 bases spanning the gap. Germline V gene data show CDR1 as LNHDA and CDR2 as SQIVND (reference sequence).

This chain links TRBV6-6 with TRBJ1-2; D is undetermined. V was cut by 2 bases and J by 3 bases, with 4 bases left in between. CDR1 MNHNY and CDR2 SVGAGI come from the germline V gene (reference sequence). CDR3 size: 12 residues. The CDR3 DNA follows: TGTGCCAGCAGTTACCTCCACTATGGCTACACCTTC. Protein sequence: CASSYLHYGYTF.

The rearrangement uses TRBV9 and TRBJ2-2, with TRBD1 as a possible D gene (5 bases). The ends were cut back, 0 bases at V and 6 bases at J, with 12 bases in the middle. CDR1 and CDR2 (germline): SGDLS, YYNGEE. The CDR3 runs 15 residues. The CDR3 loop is CASSVVPGHSGELFF. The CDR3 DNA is TGTGCCAGCAGCGTAGTGCCAGGGCACTCCGGGGAGCTGTTTTTT.

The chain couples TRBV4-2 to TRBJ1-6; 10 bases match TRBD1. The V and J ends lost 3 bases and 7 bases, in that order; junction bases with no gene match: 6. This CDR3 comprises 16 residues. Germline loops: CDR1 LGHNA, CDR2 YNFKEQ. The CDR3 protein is CASSQTGGPGNSPLHF. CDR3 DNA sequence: TGTGCCAGCAGCCAGACAGGGGGCCCAGGGAATTCACCCCTCCACTTT.

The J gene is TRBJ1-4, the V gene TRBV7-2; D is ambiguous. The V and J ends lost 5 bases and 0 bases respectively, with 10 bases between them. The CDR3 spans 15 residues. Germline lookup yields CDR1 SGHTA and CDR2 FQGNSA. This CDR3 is CASSPGDATNEKLFF. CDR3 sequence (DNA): TGTGCCAGCAGCCCCGGGGATGCAACTAATGAAAAACTGTTTTTT.

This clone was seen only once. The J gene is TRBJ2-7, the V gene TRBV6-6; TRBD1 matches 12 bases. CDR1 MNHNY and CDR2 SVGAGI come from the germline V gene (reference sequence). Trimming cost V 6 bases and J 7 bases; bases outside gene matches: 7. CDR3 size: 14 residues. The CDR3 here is CASSRGQGATEQYF. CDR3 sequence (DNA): TGTGCCAGCAGCCGGGGACAGGGGGCAACGGAGCAGTACTTC.

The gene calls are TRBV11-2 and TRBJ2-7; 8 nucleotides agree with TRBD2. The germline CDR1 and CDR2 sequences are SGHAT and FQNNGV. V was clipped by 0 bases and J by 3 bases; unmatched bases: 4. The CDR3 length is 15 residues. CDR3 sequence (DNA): TGTGCCAGCAGCTTAGATCGCGCGGGGGGCTACGAGCAGTACTTC. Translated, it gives CASSLDRAGGYEQYF.

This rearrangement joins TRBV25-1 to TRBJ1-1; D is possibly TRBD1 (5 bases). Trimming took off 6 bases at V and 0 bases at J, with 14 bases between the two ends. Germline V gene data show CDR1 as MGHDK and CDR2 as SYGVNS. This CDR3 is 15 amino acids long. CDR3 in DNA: TGTGCCAGCAGGAGGGGAGCAGGGCTGAACACTGAAGCTTTCTTT. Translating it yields CASRRGAGLNTEAFF.

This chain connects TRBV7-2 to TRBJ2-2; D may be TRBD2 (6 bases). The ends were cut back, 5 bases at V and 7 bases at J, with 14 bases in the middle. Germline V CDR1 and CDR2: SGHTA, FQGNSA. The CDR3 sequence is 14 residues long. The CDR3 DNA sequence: TGTGCCAGCAGCGCCGCTAGCGCTGTCGGGGAGCTGTTTTTT. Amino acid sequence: CASSAASAVGELFF.

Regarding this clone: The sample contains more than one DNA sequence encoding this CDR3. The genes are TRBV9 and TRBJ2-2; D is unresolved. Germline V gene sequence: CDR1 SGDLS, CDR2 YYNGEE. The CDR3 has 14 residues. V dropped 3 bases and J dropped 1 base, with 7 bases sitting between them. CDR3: CASSGVGNTGELFF. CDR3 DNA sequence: TGTGCCAGCAGCGGCGTAGGGAACACCGGGGAGCTGTTTTTT.

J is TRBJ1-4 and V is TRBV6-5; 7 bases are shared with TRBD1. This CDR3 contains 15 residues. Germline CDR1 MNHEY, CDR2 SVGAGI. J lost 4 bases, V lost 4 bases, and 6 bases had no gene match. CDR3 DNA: TGTGCCAGCAGTTCACAGGGGAGGGGTAATGAAAAACTGTTTTTT. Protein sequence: CASSSQGRGNEKLFF.